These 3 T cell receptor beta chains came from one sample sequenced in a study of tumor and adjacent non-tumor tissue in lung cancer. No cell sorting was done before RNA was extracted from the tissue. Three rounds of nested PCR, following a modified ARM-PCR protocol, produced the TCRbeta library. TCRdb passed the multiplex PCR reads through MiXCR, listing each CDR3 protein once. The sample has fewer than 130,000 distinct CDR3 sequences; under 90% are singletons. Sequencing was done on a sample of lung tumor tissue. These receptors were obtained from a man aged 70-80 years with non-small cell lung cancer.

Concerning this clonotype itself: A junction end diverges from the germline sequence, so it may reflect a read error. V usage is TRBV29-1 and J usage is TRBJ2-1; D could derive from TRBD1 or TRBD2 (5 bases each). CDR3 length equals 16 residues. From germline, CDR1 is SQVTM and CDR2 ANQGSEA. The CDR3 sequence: CIVELYDNGMDNKQFF. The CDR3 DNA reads TGCATCGTTGAACTCTATGACAACGGGATGGACAATAAGCAGTTCTTC.

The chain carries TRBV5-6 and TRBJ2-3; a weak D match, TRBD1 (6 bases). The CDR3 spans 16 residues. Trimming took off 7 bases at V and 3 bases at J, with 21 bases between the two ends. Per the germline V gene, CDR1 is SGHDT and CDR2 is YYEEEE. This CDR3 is CASRHQGMGRTDTQYF. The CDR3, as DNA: TGTGCCAGCCGTCACCAGGGGATGGGGAGAACAGATACGCAGTATTTT.

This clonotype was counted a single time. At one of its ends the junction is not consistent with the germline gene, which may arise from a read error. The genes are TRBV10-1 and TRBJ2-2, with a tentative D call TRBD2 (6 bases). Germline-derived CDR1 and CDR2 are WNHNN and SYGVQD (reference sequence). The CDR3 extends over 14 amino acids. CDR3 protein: CASKAHSSTGGLFF. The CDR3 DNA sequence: TGCGCCAGCAAGGCCCACTCGAGCACCGGGGGGCTGTTTTTT.